This record covers a single TCR beta chain. The data stem from a study of T-cell memory formation after mild COVID-19. This CDR3 comprises 14 residues. Germline CDR1 MNHEY, CDR2 SVGAGI. The V end was cut by 4 bases, the J end by 8 bases, with 15 bases between. TCRdb analysed the 5' RACE reads with MiXCR anew, one entry per CDR3 protein. This sample has under 450,000 distinct CDR3 sequences, with 20% to 30% found just once. The chain employs TRBV6-5 and TRBJ1-3; D remains unclear. The material sequenced was PBMCs or a T cell subset sorted from them (not recorded which). This sequence originates from an adult woman who had mild COVID-19 (a few samples of this study predate the infection). Cell type and time point are not known. CDR3 DNA: TGTGCCAGCAGTTCCGGGCTTGGAGGACACACCATATATTTT. Protein sequence: CASSSGLGGHTIYF.